This TCR beta chain was captured by sequencing in a study of blood T cells in healthy people across ages. General study results and limits: Older age went with lower TCR beta diversity per million T cells, in a roughly linear way.

With a J-beta primer mix and a sample-barcoded 5' primer, a second PCR ran 7 to 11 cycles. CDR3-containing paired-end reads numbered at least 2.5 million in each sample. TCRdb re-derived calls from the 5' RACE reads in MiXCR, one entry per CDR3 protein. The table records roughly 2 million distinct CDR3 sequences, just under 50% of them present only once. Peripheral blood samples of 9 to 10 milliliters were drawn from each donor. Per individual sample, total RNA of at least 6 micrograms was extracted. CDR3 length: 12 amino acids. Germline V CDR1 and CDR2: SGDLS, YYNGEE. Regarding this clonotype: No antigen is known for it. Mismatch with germline at one junction end may stem from a read error.

This chain connects TRBV9 to TRBJ1-2; no firm D call. The specimen sequenced was blood. The TCR was taken from a woman aged 40 to 50 in good health. The CDR3 sequence is CASRHDRDGYTF. DNA for the CDR3: TGCGCCAGCAGGCACGATAGGGATGGCTACACCTTC.